This TCR beta chain was sequenced during a study of radiotherapy plus CTLA-4 blockade in lung cancer. The data were produced by immunoSEQ multiplex PCR, yet TCRdb's version contains in-frame clones alone and is incomplete. Here the sample spans about 45,000 clones, 63% being singletons. With 5 bases clipped from V and 7 bases from J, the junction kept 5 bases outside the gene matches. The CDR3 length is 15 residues. The germline CDR1 and CDR2 sequences are LNHNV and YYDKDF (reference sequence). This sample comprised peripheral blood, obtained from a patient treated with radiotherapy plus ipilimumab. V and J are TRBV15 and TRBJ2-1, with 13 bases lining up with TRBD2. The sequence came from a human donor with non-small cell lung cancer who had a partial response to radiotherapy plus ipilimumab. The CDR3 reads CATSSGLAGPNEQFF. The CDR3 DNA reads TGTGCCACCAGCTCGGGACTAGCGGGACCGAATGAGCAGTTCTTC.